A single sample gave rise to the 14 T cell receptor beta chains below, sequenced in a study of neurological immune-mediated disorders. In TCRdb, the 5' RACE reads were re-called with MiXCR into one record per CDR3 protein. The top ten hold approximately 16% of the sample, which has 40,000 to 55,000 distinct CDR3 sequences, approximately 2.8% seen once. Input material: PBMCs. The origin of the receptors is a woman in her forties or fifties with multiple sclerosis.

This clonotype was counted ten times or more. This rearrangement joins TRBV21-1 to TRBJ2-7. TRBV21-1 is a recognized pseudogene. The CDR3 has 12 amino acids. CDR3 DNA sequence: TGTGCCAGCAGTCCAAAGGGTTACGAGCAGTACGTC. This encodes CASSPKGYEQYV.

This clonotype is medium-sized within its sample. A much more abundant neighbour one base away suggests this may be a read error. J is TRBJ2-5 and V is TRBV7-2; 13 bases fit TRBD2. Trimming cost V 6 bases and J 1 base; bases outside gene matches: 11. This CDR3 contains 18 residues. CDR1 SGHTA and CDR2 FQGNSA come from the germline V gene. The CDR3 sequence is CASRTSRTSGGAQETQYF. The CDR3 DNA sequence: TGTGCCAGCAGAACCTCCCGGACTAGCGGGGGAGCCCAAGAGACCCAGTACTTC. The full variable domain, completed using reference TRBV7-2 and TRBJ2-5, is GAGVSQSPSNKVTEKGKDVELRCDPISGHTALYWYRQSLGQGLEFLIYFQGNSAPDKSGLPSDRFSAERTGGSVSTLTIQRTQQEDSAVYLCASRTSRTSGGAQETQYFGPGTRLLVL.

At least ten counts were recorded for this clonotype. The chain has TRBV4-1 and TRBJ1-5, with D unresolved. Germline CDR1 MGHRA, CDR2 YSYEKL. The V and J ends lost 6 bases and 0 bases respectively, with 12 bases between them. The CDR3 is 15 amino acids. DNA for the CDR3: TGCGCCAGCAGAAAGGAAGTAAATAGCAATCAGCCCCAGCATTTT. As protein: CASRKEVNSNQPQHF.

This clonotype was observed many times. This sequence joins TRBV21-1 and TRBJ2-4; TRBD1 is the table's D call, not checked against the DNA. TRBV21-1 counts as a pseudogene. The CDR3 runs to 16 residues. Written as DNA, the CDR3 is TGTGCCAGCAGCCCCCCCTCGCCGGCAGCCAAAAACATTCAGTACTTC. Translating it yields CASSPPSPAAKNIQYF.

This clonotype appeared many times. The rearrangement joins TRBV5-1 to TRBJ2-3; no firm D call. V shed 7 bases and J shed 0 bases, with 12 bases lying between them. This CDR3 has 14 residues. Germline V gene sequence: CDR1 SGHRS, CDR2 YFSETQ. Here the CDR3 reads CASSTSDSTDTQYF. In nucleotides, the CDR3 is TGCGCCAGCTCCACCTCTGACAGCACAGATACGCAGTATTTT. The full variable domain, its missing parts supplied by reference TRBV5-1 and TRBJ2-3, is KAGVTQTPRYLIKTRGQQVTLSCSPISGHRSVSWYQQTPGQGLQFLFEYFSETQRNKGNFPGRFSGRQFSNSRSEMNVSTLELGDSALYLCASSTSDSTDTQYFGPGTRLTVL.

This clonotype was detected only a few times. The chain recombines TRBV20-1 with TRBJ2-3; 7 bases align to TRBD1. Losses at the gene ends were 2 bases for V and 14 bases for J; bases not matched to a gene: 10. Germline V gene data show CDR1 as DFQATT and CDR2 as SNEGSKA (reference sequence). CDR3 length equals 12 residues. CDR3 sequence (DNA): TGCAGTGCTAGACGTGGAAAGGGGGCGGGGTATTTT. Translated: CSARRGKGAGYF.

This clonotype has ten or more counts. V gene TRBV6-6 combines with J gene TRBJ2-5, with D tentatively TRBD2 (7 bases). Trimming took off 7 bases at V and 4 bases at J, with 22 bases between the two ends. The CDR3 is 16 residues long. Germline V lookup: CDR1 MNHNY, CDR2 SVGAGI (reference sequence). CDR3: CASNVRGAMAGETQYF. CDR3 nucleotide sequence: TGTGCCAGCAACGTCCGGGGGGCGATGGCAGGAGAGACCCAGTACTTC.

This clonotype was counted only a few times. The rearrangement joins TRBV14 to TRBJ1-4, with TRBD1 matching 7 bases. The V and J ends lost 3 bases and 5 bases, in that order; junction bases with no gene match: 3. The length of the CDR3 is 14 residues. Per germline, CDR1 SGHDN and CDR2 FVKESK. CDR3 nucleotide sequence: TGTGCCAGCAGCCATGGGACAGTGAATGAAAAACTGTTTTTT. This translates into CASSHGTVNEKLFF.

This clonotype was picked up a small number of times. This may stem from a read error, because a much larger clone lies one nucleotide away. The V call is TRBV7-2, the J call TRBJ1-6; D perhaps matches TRBD1 (6 bases). This CDR3 comprises 14 residues. Per the germline V gene, CDR1 is SGHTA and CDR2 is FQGNSA. The CDR3 nucleotides are TGTGCCAGCAGCCTCCAGGGGATCGATTCACCCCTCAACTTT. Translated: CASSLQGIDSPLNF.

This clonotype was found many times. The DNA for the CDR3 is TGTGCCACCGGGACAGGGAACGAGCAGTACTTC. Its translation is CATGTGNEQYF. The rearrangement links TRBV10-3 to TRBJ2-7, with TRBD1 matching over 9 bases. Germline trimming cut 10 bases from V and 5 bases from J; bases unmatched to any gene: 3. The CDR3 sequence is 11 residues long. From germline, CDR1 is ENHRY and CDR2 SYGVKD.

This clonotype was seen ten or more times. V gene TRBV20-1 combines with J gene TRBJ2-1; 12 bases are shared with TRBD2. The CDR3 has 16 amino acids. Germline CDR1 DFQATT, CDR2 SNEGSKA (reference sequence). V lost 5 bases to trimming and J lost 0 bases; unmatched junction nucleotides: 5. The CDR3 sequence: CSAGRLAGDSYNEQFF. For the CDR3, the DNA is TGCAGTGCTGGAAGACTAGCGGGGGACTCCTACAATGAGCAGTTCTTC.

This clonotype was observed many times. This chain joins TRBV12-3 or TRBV12-4 and TRBJ2-7; weak D call: TRBD2 (6 bases). The CDR3 is made up of 13 amino acids. V was cut by 6 bases and J by 2 bases, with 11 bases left in between. This CDR3 reads CASSLGGPYEQYV. CDR3 nucleotide sequence: TGTGCCAGCAGCCTGGGGGGACCCTACGAGCAGTACGTC.

This clonotype was observed at least ten times. J is TRBJ2-1 and V is TRBV5-1; 9 bases map to TRBD2. Trimming removed 0 bases from V and 7 bases from J; junction bases left unmatched: 8. The CDR3 has 16 residues. Looked up from germline, CDR1 is SGHRS and CDR2 is YFSETQ. For the CDR3, the DNA is TGCGCCAGCAGCTTGGTCGGCGGGGGGGCAGGTAATGAGCAGTTCTTC. Translation: CASSLVGGGAGNEQFF.

This clonotype showed up many times. V and J are TRBV3-1 and TRBJ2-5; the match to TRBD2 covers 7 bases. Germline V gives CDR1 LGHDT, CDR2 YNNKEL (reference sequence). With V trimmed by 0 bases and J by 6 bases, 7 bases remained unmatched. The CDR3 has 15 amino acids. The CDR3 is CASSQDPRGGKTQYF. As DNA, the CDR3 is TGTGCCAGCAGCCAAGACCCGCGCGGGGGAAAGACCCAGTACTTC.